The rows below give T cell receptor beta chains drawn from one sample of a study of blood T cell repertoires in COVID-19. Some clones are missing from TCRdb's copy, which holds only in-frame ones; the method was immunoSEQ multiplex PCR. The sample includes around 300,000 clones, about 86% of them seen just once. Sequencing was carried out using peripheral blood. Receptors originate from a man aged 25 to 40 with active or convalescent COVID-19. CDR3s include the opening cysteine and the closing phenylalanine or tryptophan. Each record gives: J gene, V gene, D gene, CDR3 protein. A D gene is named only where the DNA matches it firmly.

>TRBJ2-5|TRBV19|NA
CASSPGEPQETQYF
>TRBJ1-4|TRBV28|NA
CASSLTPQREKLFF
>TRBJ1-2|TRBV18|TRBD1
CASSPKRDSNSYGYTF
>TRBJ1-5|TRBV19|TRBD1
CASSPRQGSQPQHF
>TRBJ2-5|TRBV7-2|TRBD2
CASSLLAGGLGETQYF
>TRBJ2-3|TRBV11-2|NA
CASSQSASKVDTQYF
>TRBJ2-1|TRBV7-6|TRBD1
CASSSRQGPNEQFF
>TRBJ1-2|TRBV14|NA
CASSQGQNYGYTF
>TRBJ2-2|TRBV5-6|TRBD2
CASSPGLAATGELFF
>TRBJ2-1|TRBV6-2/TRBV6-3|TRBD2
CASRPRGGEYNEQFF
>TRBJ1-5|TRBV7-6|NA
CASSLAGGSNQPQHF
>TRBJ1-6|TRBV21-1|NA
CASSKMGQGLALHF
>TRBJ1-3|TRBV6-2/TRBV6-3|NA
CASSSPRISGNTIYF
>TRBJ2-1|TRBV6-5|TRBD2
CASRASSGRAWEQFF
>TRBJ2-2|TRBV11-3|NA
CASSLDPGTGELFF
>TRBJ1-1|TRBV13|NA
CASSLGKNTEAFF